The clone carrying this TCR beta chain was counted a few times. The antigen is undetermined. The CDR3 runs to 18 residues. The junction had 13 bases not matched to a gene; V was cut back by 2 bases and J by 5 bases. Germline values: CDR1 SGHVS, CDR2 FQNEAQ. These data originate in a study of lymphopenia after photon versus proton radiotherapy. Study-wide results and limits: Under photons, naive T cells and diversity fell while effector/memory populations rose. After lymphocyte nadir, photon-treated repertoires showed oligoclonal expansion, especially CD8+ Temra.

TCRdb keeps only in-frame clones here, not all; method: immunoSEQ multiplex PCR. The table includes about 20,000 clones, about 85% detected once. The starting material was peripheral blood, obtained from a patient treated with proton-based radiotherapy. This TCR derives from a man between 65 and 85 years old with pancreatic cancer. This chain links TRBV7-8 with TRBJ1-1; TRBD1 aligns across 11 bases. The CDR3, as DNA: TGTGCCAGCAGCTTAATGTCGGCATGGGACAGGGGGTCGACTGAAGCTTTCTTT. As protein: CASSLMSAWDRGSTEAFF.